A selection of T cell receptor beta chains follows, all from one sample in a study of cytomegalovirus exposure and HLA in healthy donors. Sequenced by immunoSEQ multiplex PCR; TCRdb stores in-frame clones only, minus some. The top ten clones hold approximately 4.4% of a sample with about 200,000 clones, 70% to 80% of them seen once. The sequenced sample consisted of PBMCs. These receptors originate from a woman aged 25-40 years in good health and CMV-seropositive. The CDR3 runs from the conserved cysteine through the conserved F or W. Fields, in order: clone size, D gene, J gene, V gene, CDR3 DNA, CDR3 protein. A D gene is named only where the DNA matches it firmly. Only some rows state a clone size, as once, few, many or a class for expanded clones.

NA,NA,TRBJ1-1,TRBV4-3,TGCGCCAGCAGCCAAGACGGCACAGGGTGGGGTGAAGCTTTCTTT,CASSQDGTGWGEAFF
NA,NA,TRBJ2-1,TRBV10-1,TGCGCCAGCAGTGAAGGGACGGACTACAACAGGGAGCAGTTCTTC,CASSEGTDYNREQFF
NA,TRBD2,TRBJ2-1,TRBV10-2,TGCGCCAGCAGTAAGAAACTAGCGGCTTTTGGTAATGAGCAGTTCTTC,CASSKKLAAFGNEQFF
NA,NA,TRBJ2-1,TRBV6-5,TGTGCCAGCAGTTGGGGGGAGACCTACAATGAGCAGTTCTTC,CASSWGETYNEQFF
NA,TRBD1,TRBJ2-7,TRBV7-2,TGTGCCAGCAGCGGCGCCGGGACAGCCTCCTACGAGCAGTACTTC,CASSGAGTASYEQYF
NA,NA,TRBJ2-7,TRBV2,TGTGCCAGCAGTGAAGCGGGGGGATTCCACCTAGGGTACGAGCAGTACTTC,CASSEAGGFHLGYEQYF
NA,NA,TRBJ2-7,TRBV19,TGTGCCAGTAGTCCAGGGTCGGGCTACGAGCAGTACTTC,CASSPGSGYEQYF
NA,TRBD1,TRBJ2-7,TRBV6-5,TGTGCCAGCAGTGGGGGACAGGGGGTTAACGAGCAGTACTTC,CASSGGQGVNEQYF
NA,NA,TRBJ1-2,TRBV19,TGTGCCAGTAGTATAATCGCAGGGGAGAACTATGGCTACACCTTC,CASSIIAGENYGYTF
NA,NA,TRBJ2-3,TRBV5-1,TGCGCCAGCAGCGACACAGCTAGCACAGATACGCAGTATTTT,CASSDTASTDTQYF
NA,TRBD2,TRBJ2-7,TRBV11-3,TGTGCCAGCAGCTTAGATGTAGCGGGAGGATACGAGCAGTACTTC,CASSLDVAGGYEQYF
NA,TRBD2,TRBJ2-3,TRBV4-3,TGCGCCAGCAGCCAAGATGGGGGGGGTGCCACAGATACGCAGTATTTT,CASSQDGGGATDTQYF
NA,TRBD2,TRBJ2-3,TRBV7-8,TGTGCCAGCAGCCCGAAGAGGGTTAGGACTAGCGGCACAGATACGCAGTATTTT,CASSPKRVRTSGTDTQYF
NA,TRBD1,TRBJ1-1,TRBV7-6,TGTGCCAGCAGCTTAGGAGGTCGGGGACAGGGAATCGCAGCTTTCTTT,CASSLGGRGQGIAAFF
NA,NA,TRBJ1-5,TRBV27,TGTGCCAGCCGGGACAAGTATGATCAGCCCCAGCATTTT,CASRDKYDQPQHF
few,NA,TRBJ2-2,TRBV21-1,TGTGCCAGCAGCAAATTAAGGACAGGGGGCGTTAACACCGGGGAGCTGTTTTTT,CASSKLRTGGVNTGELFF
NA,NA,TRBJ1-1,TRBV7-2,TGTGCCAGCAGCTTAAATATGGCGAACACTGAAGCTTTCTTT,CASSLNMANTEAFF
NA,NA,TRBJ1-2,TRBV5-5,TGTGCCAGCAGCTTGAATATAGGAGGGCTAGGACTTAGATATGGCTACACCTTC,CASSLNIGGLGLRYGYTF
few,NA,TRBJ1-6,TRBV19,TGTGCCAGTAGTCCAGGGAACCCAAGCTCCTATAATTCACCCCTCCACTTT,CASSPGNPSSYNSPLHF
NA,NA,TRBJ1-2,TRBV19,TGTGCCAGTAGTATTGATGGGGCGAACTATGGCTACACCTTC,CASSIDGANYGYTF
once,NA,TRBJ2-1,TRBV20-1,TGCAGTGCTAGCAGGGAAGAGCAGTTCTTC,CSASREEQFF
NA,NA,TRBJ1-5,TRBV4-3,TGCGCCAGCAGCCAAGATCCGTATAGCAATCAGCCCCAGCATTTT,CASSQDPYSNQPQHF
NA,TRBD2,TRBJ2-1,TRBV5-4,TGTGCCAGCAGCCCCCCTGTAGCGGGGGGGCTTGGTGAGCAGTTCTTC,CASSPPVAGGLGEQFF
NA,NA,TRBJ1-1,TRBV6-5,TGTGCCAGCACTTACATGGGGGGAGGGGGGAACACTGAAGCTTTCTTT,CASTYMGGGGNTEAFF
NA,TRBD2,TRBJ2-2,TRBV5-1,TGCGCCAGCAGCACTAGCGGGATCTCCGGGGAGCTGTTTTTT,CASSTSGISGELFF
NA,NA,TRBJ1-2,TRBV25-1,TGTGCCAGCAGTGAATGGGGGGATGGCTACACCTTC,CASSEWGDGYTF
NA,NA,TRBJ1-6,TRBV7-9,TGTGCCAGCAGTAAACAGAATTCACCCCTCCACTTT,CASSKQNSPLHF
NA,NA,TRBJ2-3,TRBV29-1,TGCAGCGCGCCCCCGACAGCAAATACGCAGTATTTT,CSAPPTANTQYF
NA,TRBD1,TRBJ1-1,TRBV6-4,TGTGCCAGCAGTAGTCACAGGGGAACTGAAGCTTTCTTT,CASSSHRGTEAFF
few,TRBD2,TRBJ2-7,TRBV5-1,TGCGCCAGCAGCTTACGTCCCGGGACTAGTACACCATCCTACGAGCAGTACTTC,CASSLRPGTSTPSYEQYF